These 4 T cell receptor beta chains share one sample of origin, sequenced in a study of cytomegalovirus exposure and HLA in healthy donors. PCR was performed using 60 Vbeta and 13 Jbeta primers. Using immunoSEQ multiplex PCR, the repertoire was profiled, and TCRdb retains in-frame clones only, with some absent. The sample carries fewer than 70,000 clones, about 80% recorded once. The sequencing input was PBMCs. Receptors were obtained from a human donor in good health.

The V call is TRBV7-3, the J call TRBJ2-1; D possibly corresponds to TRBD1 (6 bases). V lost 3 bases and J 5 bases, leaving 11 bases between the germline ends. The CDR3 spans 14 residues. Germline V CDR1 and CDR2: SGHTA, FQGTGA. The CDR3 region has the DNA TGTGCCAGCAGCTTCGTAGGGGGTGACAATGAGCAGTTCTTC. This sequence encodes CASSFVGGDNEQFF. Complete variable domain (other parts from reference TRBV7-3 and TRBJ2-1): GAGVSQTPSNKVTEKGKYVELRCDPISGHTALYWYRQSLGQGPEFLIYFQGTGAADDSGLPNDRFFAVRPEGSVSTLKIQRTERGDSAVYLCASSFVGGDNEQFFGPGTRLTVL.

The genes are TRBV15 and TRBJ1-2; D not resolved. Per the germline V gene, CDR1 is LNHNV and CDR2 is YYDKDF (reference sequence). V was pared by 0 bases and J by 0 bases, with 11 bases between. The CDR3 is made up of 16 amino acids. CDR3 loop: CATSRDPRGSNYGYTF. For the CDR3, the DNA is TGTGCCACCAGCAGAGATCCACGGGGTTCTAACTATGGCTACACCTTC.

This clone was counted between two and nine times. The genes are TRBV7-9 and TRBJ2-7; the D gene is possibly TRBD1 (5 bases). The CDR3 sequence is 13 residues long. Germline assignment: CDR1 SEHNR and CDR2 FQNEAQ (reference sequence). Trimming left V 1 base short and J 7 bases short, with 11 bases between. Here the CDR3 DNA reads TGTGCCAGCAGCTTAGGCCAGGGCGTAGAGCAGTACTTC. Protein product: CASSLGQGVEQYF.

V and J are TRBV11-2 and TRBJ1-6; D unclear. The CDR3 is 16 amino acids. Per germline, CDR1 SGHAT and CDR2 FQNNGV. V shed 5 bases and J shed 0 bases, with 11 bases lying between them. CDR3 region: CASSPTVRSYNSPLHF. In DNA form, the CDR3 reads TGTGCCAGCAGCCCTACGGTGCGCTCCTATAATTCACCCCTCCACTTT.